This T cell receptor (beta chain) was sequenced for a study of blood T cells in healthy people across ages. V was pared by 3 bases and J by 2 bases, with 18 bases of the junction left unmatched. Germline CDR1 and CDR2: DFQATT and SNEGSKA (reference sequence). This CDR3 has 19 residues. Sample-barcoded 5' priming and a J-beta primer mix drove a second PCR of roughly 7 to 11 cycles. TCRdb called the 5' RACE reads again in MiXCR, with one record for every CDR3 protein. The table includes over 1,500,000 distinct CDR3 sequences, about 50% detected once. This TCR was recovered from a woman in her forties in good health. V gene TRBV20-1 combines with J gene TRBJ2-3; 9 bases are shared with TRBD2. Sequencing was performed on blood. The CDR3 reads CSASPGQRRAGGHTDTQYF. DNA for the CDR3: TGCAGTGCTAGCCCTGGACAGCGACGAGCGGGGGGTCACACAGATACGCAGTATTTT.